What follows describes a single T cell receptor beta chain. The target of this receptor is not known. No qualities accompany the bases; no much larger clone lies one base away. These data come from a study of T cell changes during pregnancy in multiple sclerosis (dated by TCRdb to the late 2010s). For the wider study: The study looked at changes in the T cell repertoire across pregnancy in women with multiple sclerosis.

The library came from the immunoSEQ multiplex PCR assay. Drawn from immuneACCESS, this table holds only the in-frame rearrangements with V and J called that TCRdb kept. Clones are partly lost; checked studies trace under half to an unresolved V gene and leave the rest unexplained. The sample profile shows roughly 60,000 clones; over 75% of them were found once. Roughly 0.85% of the sample rests with the top ten. This specimen consisted of peripheral blood, obtained before pregnancy. The TCR sequence derives from a female donor with multiple sclerosis, enrolled in a pregnancy study.

The DNA is as follows: TGTGCCAGCTCACTCTCTACCCCACCGGGACAAGGGAACACCGGGGAGCTGTTTTTT. This sequence encodes CASSLSTPPGQGNTGELFF. The chain is made from TRBV18 and TRBJ2-2; the D gene is possibly TRBD1, with 6 bases matching. Trimming costs V 4 bases and J 1 base, and their ends lie 22 bases apart. CDR1 and CDR2, per the germline V gene, are KGHSH and LQKENI. There are 19 amino acids in the CDR3, from cysteine to phenylalanine inclusive. Only the CDR3 DNA is retained, 57 bases long and in frame from the first base.